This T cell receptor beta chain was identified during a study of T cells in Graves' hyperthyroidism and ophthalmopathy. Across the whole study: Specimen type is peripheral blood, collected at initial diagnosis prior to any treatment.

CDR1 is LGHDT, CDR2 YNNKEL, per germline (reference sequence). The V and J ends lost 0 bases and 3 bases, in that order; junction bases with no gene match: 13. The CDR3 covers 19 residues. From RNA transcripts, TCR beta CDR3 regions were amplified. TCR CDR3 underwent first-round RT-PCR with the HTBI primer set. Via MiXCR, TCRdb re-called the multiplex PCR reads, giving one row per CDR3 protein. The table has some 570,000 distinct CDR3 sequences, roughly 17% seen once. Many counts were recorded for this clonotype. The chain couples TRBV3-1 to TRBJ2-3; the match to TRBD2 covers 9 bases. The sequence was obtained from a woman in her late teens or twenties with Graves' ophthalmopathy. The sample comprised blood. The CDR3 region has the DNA TGTGCCAGCAGCCAAGATCTCGGTGATGCGGGAGGGCCAACAGATACGCAGTATTTT. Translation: CASSQDLGDAGGPTDTQYF.